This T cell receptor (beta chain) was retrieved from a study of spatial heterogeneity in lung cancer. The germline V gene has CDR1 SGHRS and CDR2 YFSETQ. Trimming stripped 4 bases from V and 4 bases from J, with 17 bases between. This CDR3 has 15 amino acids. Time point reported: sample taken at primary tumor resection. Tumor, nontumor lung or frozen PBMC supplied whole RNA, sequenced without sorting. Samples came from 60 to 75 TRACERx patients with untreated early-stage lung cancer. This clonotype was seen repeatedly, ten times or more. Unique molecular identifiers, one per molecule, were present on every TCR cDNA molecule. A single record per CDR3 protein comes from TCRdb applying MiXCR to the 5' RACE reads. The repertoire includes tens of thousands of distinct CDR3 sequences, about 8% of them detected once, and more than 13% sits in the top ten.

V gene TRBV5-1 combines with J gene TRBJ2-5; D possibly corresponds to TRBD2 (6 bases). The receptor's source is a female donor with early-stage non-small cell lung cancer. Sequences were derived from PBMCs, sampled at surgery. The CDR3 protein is CASSRDGRSGETQYF. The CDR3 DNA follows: TGCGCCAGCAGCCGGGACGGGAGAAGTGGAGAGACCCAGTACTTC.